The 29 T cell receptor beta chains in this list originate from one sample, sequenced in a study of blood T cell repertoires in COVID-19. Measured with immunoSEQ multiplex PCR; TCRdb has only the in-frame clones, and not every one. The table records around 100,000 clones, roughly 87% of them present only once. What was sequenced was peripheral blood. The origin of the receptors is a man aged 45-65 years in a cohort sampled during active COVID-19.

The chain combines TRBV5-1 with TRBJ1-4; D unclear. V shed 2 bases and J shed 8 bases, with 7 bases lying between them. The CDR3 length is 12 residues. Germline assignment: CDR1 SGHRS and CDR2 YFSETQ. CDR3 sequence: CASSLDAEKLFF. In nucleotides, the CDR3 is TGCGCCAGCAGCTTAGATGCGGAAAAACTGTTTTTT.

As DNA, the CDR3 is TGTGCCAGCAGCTTCGAACAGGGGGAGACCCAGTACTTC. Its protein is CASSFEQGETQYF. The chain links TRBV11-3 to TRBJ2-5, with TRBD1 matching over 7 bases. V lost 3 bases, J lost 5 bases, and 3 bases stayed unmatched. This CDR3 comprises 13 residues. The germline gives CDR1 SGHNT, CDR2 YENEEA.

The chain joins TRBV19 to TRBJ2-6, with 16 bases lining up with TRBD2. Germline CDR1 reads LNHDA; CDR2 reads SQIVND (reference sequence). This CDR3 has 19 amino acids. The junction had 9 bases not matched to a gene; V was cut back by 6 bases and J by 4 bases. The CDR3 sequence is CASSAGLAGGPVGANVLTF. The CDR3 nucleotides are TGTGCCAGTAGCGCGGGACTAGCGGGGGGGCCGGTCGGGGCCAACGTCCTGACTTTC.

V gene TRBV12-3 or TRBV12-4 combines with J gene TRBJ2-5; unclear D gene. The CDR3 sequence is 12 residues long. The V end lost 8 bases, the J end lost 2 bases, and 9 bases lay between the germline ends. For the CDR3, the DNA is TGTGCCAGCTCCAGTATGCAAGAGACCCAGTACTTC. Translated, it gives CASSSMQETQYF.

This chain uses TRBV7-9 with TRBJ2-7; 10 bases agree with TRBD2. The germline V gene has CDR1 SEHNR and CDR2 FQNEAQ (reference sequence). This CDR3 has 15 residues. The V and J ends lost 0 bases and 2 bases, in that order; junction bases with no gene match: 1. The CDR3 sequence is CASSLALAGAYEQYF. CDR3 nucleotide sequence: TGTGCCAGCAGCTTAGCGCTAGCGGGGGCCTACGAGCAGTACTTC. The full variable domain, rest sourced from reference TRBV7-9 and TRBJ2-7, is DTGVSQNPRHKITKRGQNVTFRCDPISEHNRLYWYRQTLGQGPEFLTYFQNEAQLEKSRLLSDRFSAERPKGSFSTLEIQRTEQGDSAMYLCASSLALAGAYEQYFGPGTRLTVT.

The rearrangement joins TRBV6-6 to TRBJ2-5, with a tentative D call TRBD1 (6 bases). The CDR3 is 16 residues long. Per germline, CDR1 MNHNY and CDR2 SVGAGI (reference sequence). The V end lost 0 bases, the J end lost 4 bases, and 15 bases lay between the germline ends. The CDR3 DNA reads TGTGCCAGCAGTTACTCCGGGACACCGGGGAGAGAGACCCAGTACTTC. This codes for CASSYSGTPGRETQYF.

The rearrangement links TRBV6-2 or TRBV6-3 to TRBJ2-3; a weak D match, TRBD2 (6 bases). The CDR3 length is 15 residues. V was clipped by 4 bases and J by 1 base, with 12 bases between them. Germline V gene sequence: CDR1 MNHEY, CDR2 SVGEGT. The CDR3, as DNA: TGTGCCAGCAGTTCGGGCGGGGCAGGCACAGATACGCAGTATTTT. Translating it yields CASSSGGAGTDTQYF.

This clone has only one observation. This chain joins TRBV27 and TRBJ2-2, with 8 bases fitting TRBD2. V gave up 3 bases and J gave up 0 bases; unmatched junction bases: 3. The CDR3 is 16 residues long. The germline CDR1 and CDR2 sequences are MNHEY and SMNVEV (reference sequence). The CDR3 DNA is TGTGCCAGCAGTTTCTCGGGGGGGGCGAACACCGGGGAGCTGTTTTTT. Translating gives CASSFSGGANTGELFF.

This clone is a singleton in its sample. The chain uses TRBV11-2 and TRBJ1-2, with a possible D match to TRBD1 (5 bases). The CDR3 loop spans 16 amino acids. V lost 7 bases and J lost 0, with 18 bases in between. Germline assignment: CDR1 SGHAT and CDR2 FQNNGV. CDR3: CASTLTATGANYGYTF. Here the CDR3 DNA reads TGTGCCAGCACACTTACGGCGACGGGGGCTAACTATGGCTACACCTTC.

The CDR3 loop is CASSLAPSGGYEQYF. Here the CDR3 DNA reads TGCGCCAGCAGCTTGGCCCCTAGCGGGGGTTACGAGCAGTACTTC. The chain carries TRBV5-1 and TRBJ2-7, with 10 bases matching TRBD2. The germline V gene encodes CDR1 SGHRS and CDR2 YFSETQ. V was clipped by 0 bases and J by 4 bases; unmatched bases: 4. The CDR3 sequence is 15 residues long.

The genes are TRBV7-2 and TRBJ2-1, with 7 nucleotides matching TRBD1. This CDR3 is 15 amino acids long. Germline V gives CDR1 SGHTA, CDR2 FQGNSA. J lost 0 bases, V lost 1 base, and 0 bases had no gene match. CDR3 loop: CASSLDRGSYNEQFF. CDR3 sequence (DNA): TGTGCCAGCAGCTTAGACAGGGGCTCCTACAATGAGCAGTTCTTC.

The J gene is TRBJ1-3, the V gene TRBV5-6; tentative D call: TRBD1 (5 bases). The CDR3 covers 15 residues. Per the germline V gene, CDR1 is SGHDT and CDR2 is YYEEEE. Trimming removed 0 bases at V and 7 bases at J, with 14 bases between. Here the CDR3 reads CASSLGQGTRNTIYF. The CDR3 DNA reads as TGTGCCAGCAGCTTGGGTCAGGGTACGAGGAACACCATATATTTT.

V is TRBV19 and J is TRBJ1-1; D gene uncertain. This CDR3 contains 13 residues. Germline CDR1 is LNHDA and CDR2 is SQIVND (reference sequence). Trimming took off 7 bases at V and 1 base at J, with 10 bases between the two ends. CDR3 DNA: TGTGCCAGTAAGAACAGAGAGAACACTGAAGCTTTCTTT. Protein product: CASKNRENTEAFF.

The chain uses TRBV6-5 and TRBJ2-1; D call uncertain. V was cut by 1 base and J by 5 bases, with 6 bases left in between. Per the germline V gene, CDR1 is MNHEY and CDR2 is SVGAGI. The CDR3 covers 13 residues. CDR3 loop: CASSYLADNEQFF. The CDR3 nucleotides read TGTGCCAGCAGTTACTTGGCCGACAATGAGCAGTTCTTC.

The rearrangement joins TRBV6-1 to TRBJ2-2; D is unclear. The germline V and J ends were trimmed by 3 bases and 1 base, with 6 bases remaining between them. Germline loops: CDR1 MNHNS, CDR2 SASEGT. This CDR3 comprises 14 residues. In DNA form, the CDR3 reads TGTGCCAGCAGTGATGGCCAGAACACCGGGGAGCTGTTTTTT. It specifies CASSDGQNTGELFF.

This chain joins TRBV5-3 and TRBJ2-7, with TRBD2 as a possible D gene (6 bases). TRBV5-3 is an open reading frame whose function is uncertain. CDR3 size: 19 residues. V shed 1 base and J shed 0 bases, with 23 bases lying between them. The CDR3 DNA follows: TGTGCCAGAAGCTTGAGAGGTGGCGGGACCTCACCCAACTCCTACGAGCAGTACGTC. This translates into CARSLRGGGTSPNSYEQYV.

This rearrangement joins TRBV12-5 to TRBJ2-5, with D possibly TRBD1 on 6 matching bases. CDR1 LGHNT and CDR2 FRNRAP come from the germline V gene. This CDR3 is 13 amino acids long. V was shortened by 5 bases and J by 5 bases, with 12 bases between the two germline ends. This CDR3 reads CASGGRGSETQYF. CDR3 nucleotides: TGTGCTAGTGGTGGCAGGGGTTCGGAGACCCAGTACTTC.

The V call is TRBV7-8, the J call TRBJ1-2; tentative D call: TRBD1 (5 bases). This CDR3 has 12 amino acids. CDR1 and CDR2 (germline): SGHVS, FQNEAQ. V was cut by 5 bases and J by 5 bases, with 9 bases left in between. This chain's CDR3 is CASSPGIYGYTF. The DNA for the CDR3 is TGTGCCAGCAGCCCAGGGATATATGGCTACACCTTC.

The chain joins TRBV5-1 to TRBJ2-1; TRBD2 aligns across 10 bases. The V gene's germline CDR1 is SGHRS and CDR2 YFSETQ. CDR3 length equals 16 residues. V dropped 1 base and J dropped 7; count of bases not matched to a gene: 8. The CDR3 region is CASSLRSGGAQNEQFF. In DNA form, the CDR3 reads TGCGCCAGCAGCTTGCGAAGCGGGGGGGCCCAAAATGAGCAGTTCTTC.

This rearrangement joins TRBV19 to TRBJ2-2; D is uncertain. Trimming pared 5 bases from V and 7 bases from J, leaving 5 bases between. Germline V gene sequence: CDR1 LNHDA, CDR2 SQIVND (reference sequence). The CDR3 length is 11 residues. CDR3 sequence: CASSRYGELFF. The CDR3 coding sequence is TGTGCCAGTAGTCGGTACGGGGAGCTGTTTTTT.

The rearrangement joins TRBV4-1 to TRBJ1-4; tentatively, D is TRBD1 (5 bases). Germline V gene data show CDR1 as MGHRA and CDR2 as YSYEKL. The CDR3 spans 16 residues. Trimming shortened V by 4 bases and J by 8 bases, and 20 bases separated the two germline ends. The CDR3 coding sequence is TGCGCCAGCAGCCTCCTCGAGGGCAGGGCGGGAGAAAAACTGTTTTTT. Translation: CASSLLEGRAGEKLFF.

The CDR3 bases are TGTGCCAGTAGTATAGTAGGGGGCCCCGGGGAGCTGTTTTTT. This encodes CASSIVGGPGELFF. The chain uses TRBV19 and TRBJ2-2; 7 nucleotides agree with TRBD1. The CDR3 totals 14 residues. J was trimmed by 6 bases and V by 1 base; bases with no gene match: 2. The germline gives CDR1 LNHDA, CDR2 SQIVND (reference sequence).

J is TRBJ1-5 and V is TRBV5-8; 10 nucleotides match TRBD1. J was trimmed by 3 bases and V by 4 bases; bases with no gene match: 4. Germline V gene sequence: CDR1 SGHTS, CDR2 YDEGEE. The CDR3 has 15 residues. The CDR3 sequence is CASSGTGVFNQPQHF. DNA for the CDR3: TGTGCCAGCAGCGGGACAGGGGTTTTCAATCAGCCCCAGCATTTT. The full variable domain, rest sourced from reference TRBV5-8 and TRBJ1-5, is EAGVTQSPTHLIKTRGQQATLRCSPISGHTSVYWYQQALGLGLQFLLWYDEGEERNRGNFPPRFSGRQFPNYSSELNVNALELEDSALYLCASSGTGVFNQPQHFGDGTRLSIL.

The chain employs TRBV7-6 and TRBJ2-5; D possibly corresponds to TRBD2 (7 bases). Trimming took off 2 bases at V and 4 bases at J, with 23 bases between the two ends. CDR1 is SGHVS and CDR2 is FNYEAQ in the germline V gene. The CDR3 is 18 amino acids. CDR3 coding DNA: TGTGCCAGCAGCTTAAGGGTCGGAGGGGGGGCCTCGGGAGAGACCCAGTACTTC. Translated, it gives CASSLRVGGGASGETQYF.

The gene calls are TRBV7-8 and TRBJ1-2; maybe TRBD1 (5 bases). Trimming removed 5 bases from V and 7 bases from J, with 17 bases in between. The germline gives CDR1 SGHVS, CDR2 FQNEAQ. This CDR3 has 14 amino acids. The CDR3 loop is CASSVRQSLVGYTF. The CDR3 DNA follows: TGTGCCAGCAGCGTAAGACAGTCCCTTGTTGGCTACACCTTC. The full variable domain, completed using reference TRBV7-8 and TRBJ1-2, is GAGVSQSPRYKVAKRGQDVALRCDPISGHVSLFWYQQALGQGPEFLTYFQNEAQLDKSGLPSDRFFAERPEGSVSTLKIQRTQQEDSAVYLCASSVRQSLVGYTFGSGTRLTVV.

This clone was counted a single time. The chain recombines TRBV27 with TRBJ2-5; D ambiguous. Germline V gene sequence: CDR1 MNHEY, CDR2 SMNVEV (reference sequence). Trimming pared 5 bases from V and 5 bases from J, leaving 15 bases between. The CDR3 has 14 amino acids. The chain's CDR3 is CASSTYPSRETQYF. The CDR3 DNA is TGTGCCAGCAGTACATATCCCTCTAGGGAGACCCAGTACTTC.

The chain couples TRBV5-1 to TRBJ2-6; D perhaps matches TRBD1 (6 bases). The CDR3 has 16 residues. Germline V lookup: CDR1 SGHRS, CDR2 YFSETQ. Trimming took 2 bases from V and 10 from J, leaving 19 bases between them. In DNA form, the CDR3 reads TGCGCCAGCAGCTTTACCATTTCGGACAGCCAAAACGTCCTGACTTTC. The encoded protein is CASSFTISDSQNVLTF.

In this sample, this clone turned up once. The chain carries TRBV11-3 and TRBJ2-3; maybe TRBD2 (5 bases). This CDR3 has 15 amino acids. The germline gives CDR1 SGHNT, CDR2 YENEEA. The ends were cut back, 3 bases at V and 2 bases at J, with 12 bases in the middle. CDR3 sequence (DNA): TGTGCCAGCAGCTTGTACGGCGGGCCCACAGATACGCAGTATTTT. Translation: CASSLYGGPTDTQYF.

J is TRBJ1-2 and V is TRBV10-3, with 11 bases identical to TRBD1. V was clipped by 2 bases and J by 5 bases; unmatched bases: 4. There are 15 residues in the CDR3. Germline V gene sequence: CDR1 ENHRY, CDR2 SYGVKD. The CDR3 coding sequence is TGTGCCATCAGTGAGCGAGGGACAGGGGGTTATGGCTACACCTTC. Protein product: CAISERGTGGYGYTF.